This TCR beta chain was documented in a study of blood T cell repertoires in COVID-19. Across the whole study: PBMCs, B-cell-depleted T cells, or T cells provided the cDNA or gDNA that made up the material.

Per the authors' pipeline: How many nucleated cells were present was estimated from reference gene primer amplification. Measured with immunoSEQ multiplex PCR; TCRdb has only the in-frame clones, and not every one. Clone size and V and J calls were adopted from that table, with D and trimming inferred from the DNA. The sample has around 140,000 clones, roughly 84% seen once. This CDR3 has 15 residues. Germline V gene data show CDR1 as SGHTA and CDR2 as FQGNSA. Trimming took 7 bases from V and 5 from J; bases not matched to a gene: 12. The genes are TRBV7-2 and TRBJ2-3; 7 nucleotides line up with TRBD1. The sample consisted of peripheral blood. This sequence originates from a woman older than 75 with acute or convalescent COVID-19. This CDR3 is CASTPPRQGLDTQYF. DNA for the CDR3: TGTGCCAGCACCCCCCCGCGACAGGGATTAGATACGCAGTATTTT.